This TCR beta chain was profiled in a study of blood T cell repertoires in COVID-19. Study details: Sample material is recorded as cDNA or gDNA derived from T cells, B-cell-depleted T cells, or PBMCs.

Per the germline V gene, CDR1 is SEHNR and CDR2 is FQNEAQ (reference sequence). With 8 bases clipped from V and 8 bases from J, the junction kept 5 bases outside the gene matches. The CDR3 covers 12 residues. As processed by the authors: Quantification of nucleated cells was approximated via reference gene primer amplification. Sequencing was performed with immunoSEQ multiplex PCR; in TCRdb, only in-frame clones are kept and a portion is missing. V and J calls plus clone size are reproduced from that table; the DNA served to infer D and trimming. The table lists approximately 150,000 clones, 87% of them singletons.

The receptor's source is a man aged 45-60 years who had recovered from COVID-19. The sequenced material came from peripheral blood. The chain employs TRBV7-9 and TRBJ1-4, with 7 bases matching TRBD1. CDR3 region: CASRQGDEKLFF. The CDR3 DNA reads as TGTGCCAGCCGGCAGGGGGACGAAAAACTGTTTTTT.